This passage covers 22 T cell receptor beta chains from one sample sequenced in a study of response to subunit inactivated influenza vaccine. TCRdb re-called the RT-PCR reads with MiXCR, one entry per CDR3 protein. The sample holds 280,000 or so distinct CDR3 sequences, around a fifth seen once. The source material was PBMCs from blood, sampled roughly 20 months after vaccination. The receptors derive from a man between 50 and 69 years old who received an inactivated influenza vaccine.

This clonotype was seen more than once but under ten times. This chain links TRBV18 with TRBJ1-1, with 7 positions matching TRBD1. Germline assignment: CDR1 KGHSH and CDR2 LQKENI. V shed 1 base and J 1 base; nucleotides not matched to a gene: 3. The CDR3 is 15 residues long. CDR3 sequence (DNA): TGTGCCAGCTCACCACAGACAGGGACGAACACTGAAGCTTTCTTT. Translation gives CASSPQTGTNTEAFF.

This clonotype has ten or more counts. The rearrangement links TRBV2 to TRBJ1-2; D not resolved. This CDR3 has 15 residues. With 6 bases removed from V and 0 bases from J, the gap between germline ends came to 14 bases. The V gene's germline CDR1 is SNHLY and CDR2 FYNNEI. DNA of the CDR3: TGTGCCAGCAGCCTGGAGTCGGCAGCTAACTATGGCTACACCTTC. The encoded protein is CASSLESAANYGYTF.

This clonotype was seen just once. CDR3 amino acids: CASSRRAHGSGANVLTF. The DNA of the CDR3 is TGTGCCAGCAGCCGGAGGGCTCACGGGTCTGGGGCCAACGTCCTGACTTTC. The rearrangement uses TRBV28 and TRBJ2-6; perhaps TRBD2 as D (6 bases). Germline CDR1 MDHEN, CDR2 SYDVKM. This CDR3 spans 17 amino acids. The V gene lost 6 bases and the J gene lost 1 base, with 16 bases spanning the gap.

This clonotype has just a few counts. The chain employs TRBV28 and TRBJ2-2, with D perhaps assigned TRBD1 or TRBD2 (5 bases each). Trimming cost V 5 bases and J 0 bases, with 16 bases left between them. This CDR3 region has 17 residues. The germline gives CDR1 MDHEN, CDR2 SYDVKM. The CDR3: CASSLRPGAANTGELFF. For the CDR3, the DNA is TGTGCCAGCAGTCTGAGGCCCGGGGCCGCGAACACCGGGGAGCTGTTTTTT.

This clonotype was counted between two and nine times. The rearrangement uses TRBV20-1 and TRBJ1-1; possible D gene TRBD1, 5 bases. V was pared by 1 base and J by 11 bases, with 17 bases between. The germline V gene encodes CDR1 DFQATT and CDR2 SNEGSKA (reference sequence). This CDR3 region has 13 residues. The CDR3 sequence: CSARVGTRTYAFF. The CDR3 DNA reads as TGCAGTGCTAGAGTTGGGACGCGGACGTATGCTTTCTTT.

The chain recombines TRBV5-5 with TRBJ2-3; no reliable D call. Trimming removed 0 bases at V and 8 bases at J, with 7 bases between. In germline, CDR1 is SGHKS, CDR2 YYEKEE (reference sequence). The CDR3 consists of 12 residues. The CDR3 protein is CASSLDGPTQYF. CDR3 DNA: TGTGCCAGCAGCTTGGACGGCCCTACGCAGTATTTT.

The chain is built from TRBV24-1 and TRBJ1-1; D is uncertain. This CDR3 has 13 residues. Germline V gives CDR1 KGHDR, CDR2 SFDVKD. V shed 8 bases and J shed 2 bases, with 11 bases lying between them. The CDR3: CATTLEPNTEAFF. The CDR3 coding sequence is TGTGCCACCACCCTGGAACCTAACACTGAAGCTTTCTTT.

The chain employs TRBV19 and TRBJ1-5, with D possibly matching TRBD1 (5 bases). The CDR3 runs to 15 residues. Germline V CDR1 and CDR2: LNHDA, SQIVND (reference sequence). V was shortened by 9 bases and J by 0 bases, with 15 bases between the two germline ends. The CDR3 is CASRRGENSNQPQHF. In nucleotides, the CDR3 is TGTGCCAGCCGGCGAGGGGAGAATAGCAATCAGCCCCAGCATTTT.

This clonotype showed up just a few times. V is TRBV10-2 and J is TRBJ2-2; no clear D gene. V lost 0 bases to trimming and J lost 1 base, with 15 bases between them. The CDR3 loop spans 18 amino acids. Germline CDR1 reads WSHSY; CDR2 reads SAAADI. The CDR3 DNA follows: TGCGCCAGCAGTGAGTCGAGCGTGGTGCATGGGAACACCGGGGAGCTGTTTTTT. This codes for CASSESSVVHGNTGELFF.

Here the CDR3 reads CASLTGTGLASYGYTF. CDR3 bases: TGTGCCAGCCTGACCGGGACAGGGTTGGCAAGCTATGGCTACACCTTC. This chain uses TRBV28 with TRBJ1-2; 9 bases match TRBD1. V shed 8 bases and J 4 bases; nucleotides not matched to a gene: 14. The CDR3 sequence is 16 residues long. In germline, CDR1 is MDHEN, CDR2 SYDVKM.

This clonotype was counted only a few times. The chain recombines TRBV11-3 with TRBJ2-5; 10 bases match TRBD2. CDR1 and CDR2 from the germline V gene are SGHNT and YENEEA. The V gene end was trimmed by 4 bases and the J gene end by 5 bases; junction bases not matched to a gene: 10. CDR3 length: 16 residues. CDR3 sequence reads: CASSSNSGGALETQYF. As DNA, the CDR3 is TGTGCCAGCAGCTCCAACAGCGGGGGGGCTTTGGAGACCCAGTACTTC.

The chain carries TRBV29-1 and TRBJ2-5; 7 nucleotides match TRBD2. CDR3 size: 13 residues. J was trimmed by 1 base and V by 4 bases; bases with no gene match: 3. CDR1 is SQVTM, CDR2 ANQGSEA, per germline. The CDR3 is CSVAPSGQETQYF. The CDR3 DNA reads TGCAGCGTTGCCCCTAGCGGCCAAGAGACCCAGTACTTC.

This chain links TRBV20-1 with TRBJ1-5, with D possibly TRBD1 on 5 matching bases. Germline CDR1 and CDR2: DFQATT and SNEGSKA (reference sequence). V lost 3 bases and J 6 bases, leaving 18 bases between the germline ends. There are 15 residues in the CDR3. DNA for the CDR3: TGCAGTGCTAGCTCACCGTTGTCCGGGGCTCAGCCCCAGCATTTT. Translation gives CSASSPLSGAQPQHF.

This clonotype was observed a handful of times. The chain links TRBV6-5 to TRBJ2-1, with D uncertain. The germline V gene has CDR1 MNHEY and CDR2 SVGAGI. The CDR3 runs to 11 residues. Trimming left V 2 bases short and J 10 bases short, with 6 bases between. The DNA of the CDR3 is TGTGCCAGCAGTTACGGGTGGGAGCAGTTCTTC. This codes for CASSYGWEQFF.

The rearrangement links TRBV12-3 or TRBV12-4 to TRBJ2-3, with D possibly TRBD2 on 5 matching bases. Trimming cost V 2 bases and J 2 bases, with 14 bases left between them. This CDR3 is built from 16 residues. CDR3 nucleotides: TGTGCCAGCAGTTTAAAGGTGGGAGCGATCACAGATACGCAGTATTTT. This sequence encodes CASSLKVGAITDTQYF.

The chain combines TRBV20-1 with TRBJ2-7; D may correspond to TRBD1 or TRBD2 (5 bases each). CDR3 length: 14 residues. Germline CDR1 reads DFQATT; CDR2 reads SNEGSKA (reference sequence). The ends were cut back, 2 bases at V and 3 bases at J, with 14 bases in the middle. The CDR3 is CSARPGRMFYEQYF. DNA of the CDR3: TGCAGTGCTAGACCGGGACGGATGTTCTACGAGCAGTACTTC.

The CDR3: CSARDLSGRLNIQYF. The CDR3 DNA reads as TGCAGTGCTAGAGATTTATCGGGGAGGTTAAACATTCAGTACTTC. The V call is TRBV20-1, the J call TRBJ2-4, with a weak D call TRBD2 (6 bases). Looked up from germline, CDR1 is DFQATT and CDR2 is SNEGSKA (reference sequence). Deletions cut 0 bases from V and 6 bases from J, with 15 bases between. The CDR3 totals 15 residues.

This clonotype was seen at least ten times. This chain joins TRBV6-5 and TRBJ2-3; D is uncertain. V was cut by 0 bases and J by 2 bases, with 6 bases left in between. The CDR3 is 14 residues long. Germline loops: CDR1 MNHEY, CDR2 SVGAGI. The CDR3 bases are TGTGCCAGCAGTTACTCGCCCCTCACAGATACGCAGTATTTT. This gives the protein CASSYSPLTDTQYF.

This clonotype turned up a few times. The chain has TRBV12-3 or TRBV12-4 and TRBJ2-3; D uncertain. Trimming left V 3 bases short and J 2 bases short, with 9 bases between. The CDR3 has 14 residues. The chain's CDR3 is CASSLWADTDTQYF. The CDR3 DNA is TGTGCCAGCAGTTTGTGGGCGGACACAGATACGCAGTATTTT.

The rearrangement uses TRBV5-1 and TRBJ1-2; TRBD1 is a possible D gene (5 bases). CDR3 length: 15 amino acids. The V end was cut by 0 bases, the J end by 8 bases, with 17 bases between. CDR1 and CDR2 (germline): SGHRS, YFSETQ. CDR3 DNA sequence: TGCGCCAGCAGCTTGGAAGCCGGGGGGTATGAAGGCTACACCTTC. Encoded protein: CASSLEAGGYEGYTF.

This clonotype came up once. V is TRBV11-2 and J is TRBJ2-5; 10 bases match TRBD1. This CDR3 is built from 19 residues. CDR1 is SGHAT, CDR2 FQNNGV, per germline. With V trimmed by 4 bases and J by 5 bases, 19 bases remained unmatched. The CDR3 DNA reads as TGTGCCAGCAGCTCGAAAAACCTACCGGGACAGGGGTTGGGCGAGACCCAGTACTTC. The encoded protein is CASSSKNLPGQGLGETQYF.

This clonotype was observed a few times. This chain joins TRBV10-3 and TRBJ1-5; 8 nucleotides align to TRBD1. Germline trimming cut 2 bases from V and 2 bases from J; bases unmatched to any gene: 5. CDR1 is ENHRY and CDR2 is SYGVKD in the germline V gene. The CDR3 length is 16 residues. CDR3 sequence: CAISEGQGGGNQPQHF. The CDR3 coding sequence is TGTGCCATCAGTGAGGGACAGGGAGGGGGCAATCAGCCCCAGCATTTT.